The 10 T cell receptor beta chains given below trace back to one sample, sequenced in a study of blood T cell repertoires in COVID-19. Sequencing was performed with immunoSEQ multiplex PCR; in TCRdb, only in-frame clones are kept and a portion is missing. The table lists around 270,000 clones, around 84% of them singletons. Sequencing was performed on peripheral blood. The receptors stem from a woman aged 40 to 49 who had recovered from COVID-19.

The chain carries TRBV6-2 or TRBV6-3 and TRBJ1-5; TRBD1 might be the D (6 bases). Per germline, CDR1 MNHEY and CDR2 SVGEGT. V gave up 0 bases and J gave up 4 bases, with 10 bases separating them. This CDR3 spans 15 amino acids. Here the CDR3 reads CASSYSGTTNQPQHF. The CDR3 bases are TGTGCCAGCAGTTACTCTGGGACAACGAATCAGCCCCAGCATTTT.

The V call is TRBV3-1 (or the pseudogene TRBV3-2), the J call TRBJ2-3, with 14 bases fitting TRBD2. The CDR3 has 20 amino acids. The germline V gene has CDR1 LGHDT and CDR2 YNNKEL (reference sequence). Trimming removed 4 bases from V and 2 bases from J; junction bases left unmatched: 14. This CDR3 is CASSPRTSGGPTSHTDTQYF. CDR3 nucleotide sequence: TGTGCCAGCAGCCCTCGGACTAGCGGGGGGCCGACATCCCACACAGATACGCAGTATTTT.

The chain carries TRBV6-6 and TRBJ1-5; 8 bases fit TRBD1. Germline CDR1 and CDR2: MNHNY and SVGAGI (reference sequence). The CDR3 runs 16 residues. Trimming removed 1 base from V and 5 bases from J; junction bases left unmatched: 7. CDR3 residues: CASSYFRTGRHQPQHF. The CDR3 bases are TGTGCCAGCAGTTACTTCCGGACAGGGAGACATCAGCCCCAGCATTTT.

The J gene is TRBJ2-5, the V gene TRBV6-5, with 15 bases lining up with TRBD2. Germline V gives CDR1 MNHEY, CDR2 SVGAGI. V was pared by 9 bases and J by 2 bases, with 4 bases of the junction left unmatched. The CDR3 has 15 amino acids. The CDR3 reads CASRGLAGGQETQYF. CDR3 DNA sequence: TGTGCCAGTCGCGGACTAGCGGGGGGGCAAGAGACCCAGTACTTC.

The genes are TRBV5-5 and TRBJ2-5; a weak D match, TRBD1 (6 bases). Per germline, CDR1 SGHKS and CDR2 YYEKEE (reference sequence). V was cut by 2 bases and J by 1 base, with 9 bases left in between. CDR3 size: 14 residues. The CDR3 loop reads CASSLDRFQETQYF. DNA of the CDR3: TGTGCCAGCAGCTTAGACAGGTTCCAAGAGACCCAGTACTTC.

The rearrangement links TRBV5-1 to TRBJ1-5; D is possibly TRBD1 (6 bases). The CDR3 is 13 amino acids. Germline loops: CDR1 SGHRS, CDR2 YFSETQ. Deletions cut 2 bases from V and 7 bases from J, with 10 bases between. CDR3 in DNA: TGCGCCAGCAGCTTACAGGGCGGACAGCCCCAGCATTTT. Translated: CASSLQGGQPQHF.

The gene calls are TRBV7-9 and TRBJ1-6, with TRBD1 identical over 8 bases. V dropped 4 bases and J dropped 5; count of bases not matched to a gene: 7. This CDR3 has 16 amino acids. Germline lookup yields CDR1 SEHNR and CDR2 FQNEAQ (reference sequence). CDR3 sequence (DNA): TGTGCCAGCAGCTCACCGACAGGGGCCGATAATTCACCCCTCCACTTT. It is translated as CASSSPTGADNSPLHF.

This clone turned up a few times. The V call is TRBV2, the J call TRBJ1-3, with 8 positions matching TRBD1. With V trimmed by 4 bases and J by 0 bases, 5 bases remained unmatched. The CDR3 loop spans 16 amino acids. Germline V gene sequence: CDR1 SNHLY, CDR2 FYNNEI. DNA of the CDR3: TGTGCCAGCAGTGGAGACAGGGGCCCCTCTGGAAACACCATATATTTT. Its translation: CASSGDRGPSGNTIYF.

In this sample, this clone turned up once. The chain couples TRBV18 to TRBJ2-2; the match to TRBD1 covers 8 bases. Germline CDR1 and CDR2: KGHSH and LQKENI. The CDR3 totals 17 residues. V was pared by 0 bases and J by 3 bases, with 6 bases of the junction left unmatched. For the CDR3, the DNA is TGTGCCAGCTCACCACCTGTAGGACAGGGTGACACCGGGGAGCTGTTTTTT. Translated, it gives CASSPPVGQGDTGELFF.

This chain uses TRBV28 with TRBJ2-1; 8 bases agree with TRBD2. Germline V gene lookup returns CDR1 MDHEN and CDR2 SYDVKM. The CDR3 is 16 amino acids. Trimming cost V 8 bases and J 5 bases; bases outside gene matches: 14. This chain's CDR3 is CASRTRARRGDNEQFF. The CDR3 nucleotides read TGTGCCAGCCGGACACGGGCGCGGCGGGGGGACAATGAGCAGTTCTTC. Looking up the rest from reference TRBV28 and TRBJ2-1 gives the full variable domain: DVKVTQSSRYLVKRTGEKVFLECVQDMDHENMFWYRQDPGLGLRLIYFSYDVKMKEKGDIPEGYSVSREKKERFSLILESASTNQTSMYLCASRTRARRGDNEQFFGPGTRLTVL.